This entry lists 2 T cell receptor beta chains sequenced from one sample in a study of T-cell reconstitution after alpha-beta-depleted transplantation in children. Researchers prepared the TCRbeta library using unique molecular identifiers, the study reports. Each CDR3 protein is one row after TCRdb ran MiXCR on the PCR reads. The table includes hundreds of thousands of distinct CDR3 sequences, over 10% detected once. This specimen was PBMCs, mostly from graft donor cells, taken 360 days after TCRalphabeta/CD19-depleted stem cell transplant. Every receptor here comes from a male patient between 5 and 17 years old who had a stem cell transplant for acute myeloid leukemia, so the T cells may come from the graft donor.

This clonotype was picked up a small number of times. The genes are TRBV6-1 and TRBJ2-1; the match to TRBD1 covers 8 bases. Trimming cost V 6 bases and J 10 bases; bases outside gene matches: 14. The CDR3 is made up of 15 amino acids. Germline assignment: CDR1 MNHNS and CDR2 SASEGT. The CDR3 DNA follows: TGTGCCAGCAGCCTAATTTTCCAGGGGGCTGAGGAGCAGTTCTTC. It codes for CASSLIFQGAEEQFF.

This clonotype turned up a few times. The chain has TRBV15 and TRBJ2-1; 7 bases align to TRBD1. The CDR3 runs 15 residues. Germline V gene sequence: CDR1 LNHNV, CDR2 YYDKDF (reference sequence). J gave up 4 bases and V 0 bases, and 3 bases lay outside the gene matches. This CDR3 is CATSREDRIYNEQFF. DNA of the CDR3: TGTGCCACCAGCAGAGAGGACAGGATATACAATGAGCAGTTCTTC.